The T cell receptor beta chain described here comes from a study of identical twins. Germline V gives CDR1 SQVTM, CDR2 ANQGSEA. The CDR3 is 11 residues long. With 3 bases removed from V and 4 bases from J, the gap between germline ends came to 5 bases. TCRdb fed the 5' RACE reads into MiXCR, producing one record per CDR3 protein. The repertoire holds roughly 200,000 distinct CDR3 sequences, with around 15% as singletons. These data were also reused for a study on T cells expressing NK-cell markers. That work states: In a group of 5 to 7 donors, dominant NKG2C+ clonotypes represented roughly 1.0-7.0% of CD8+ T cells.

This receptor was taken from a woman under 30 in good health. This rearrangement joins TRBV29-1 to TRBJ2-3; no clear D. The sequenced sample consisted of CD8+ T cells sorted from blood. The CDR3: CSVDRPDTQYF. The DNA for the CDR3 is TGCAGCGTTGACCGACCAGATACGCAGTATTTT.